This T cell receptor (beta chain) was captured by sequencing in a study of T and B cells in COVID-19 patients. Looking at the study overall: Most recovered patients had mild to moderate COVID-19 treated as outpatients.

About this clonotype: What it binds is not known. The conserved phenylalanine or tryptophan is not found at the CDR3 terminus, so this likely reflects a read error.

TRB was amplified from approximately 250-480 ng of blood genomic DNA. Looked up from germline, CDR1 is MRHNA and CDR2 is SNTAGT. The junction had 1 base not matched to a gene; V was cut back by 0 bases and J by 2 bases. This CDR3 comprises 16 residues. TRB rearrangements were amplified by multiplex PCR with BIOMED2 TRB-A/B primers. TCRdb recomputed calls from the multiplex PCR reads with MiXCR, one row per CDR3 protein. The data show around 12,000 distinct CDR3 sequences, under 35% seen once. Regarding the study as a whole: In COVID-19 patients, T cell receptor beta variable and joining gene use was reportedly strongly skewed.

This sequence was found in a human donor who had recovered from COVID-19. Sample: blood. The chain links TRBV6-4 to TRBJ2-6; 7 bases are shared with TRBD1. The CDR3 here is CASSDSGGAGANVLTS. DNA for the CDR3: TGTGCCAGCAGTGACTCAGGGGGCGCTGGGGCCAACGTCCTGACTTCC.